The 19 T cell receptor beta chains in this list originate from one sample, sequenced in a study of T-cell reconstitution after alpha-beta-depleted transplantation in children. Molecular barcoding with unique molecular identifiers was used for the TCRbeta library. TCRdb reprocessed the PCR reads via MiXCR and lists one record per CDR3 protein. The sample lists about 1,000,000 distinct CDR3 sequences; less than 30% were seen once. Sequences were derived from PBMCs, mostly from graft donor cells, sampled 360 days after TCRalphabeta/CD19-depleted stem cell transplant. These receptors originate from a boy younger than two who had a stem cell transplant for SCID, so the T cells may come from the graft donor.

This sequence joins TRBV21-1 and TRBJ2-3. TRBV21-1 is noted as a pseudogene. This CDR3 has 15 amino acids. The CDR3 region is CASSKVLGPPDTQYF. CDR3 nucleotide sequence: TGTGCCAGCAGCAAAGTTTTGGGTCCGCCGGATACGCAGTATTTT.

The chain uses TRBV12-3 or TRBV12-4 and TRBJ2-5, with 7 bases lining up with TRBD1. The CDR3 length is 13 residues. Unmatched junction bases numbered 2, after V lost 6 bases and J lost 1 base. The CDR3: CASSDRVQETQYF. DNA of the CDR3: TGTGCCAGCAGCGACAGGGTCCAAGAGACCCAGTACTTC.

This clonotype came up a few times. The CDR3 DNA reads as TGTGCCAGCAGTGTCGAAGGATTGGGGCCCTACGAGCAGTACTTC. Amino acids: CASSVEGLGPYEQYF. The chain recombines TRBV2 with TRBJ2-7; a weak D match, TRBD1 (5 bases). The V gene lost 4 bases and the J gene lost 2 bases, with 15 bases spanning the gap. The germline V gene encodes CDR1 SNHLY and CDR2 FYNNEI. This CDR3 spans 15 amino acids.

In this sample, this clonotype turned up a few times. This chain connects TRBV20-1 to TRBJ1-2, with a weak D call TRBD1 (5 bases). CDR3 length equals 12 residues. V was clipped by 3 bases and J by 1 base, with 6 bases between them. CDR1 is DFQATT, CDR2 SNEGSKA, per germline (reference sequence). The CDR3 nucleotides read TGCAGTGCTAGGGACAATAACTATGGCTACACCTTC. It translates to CSARDNNYGYTF.

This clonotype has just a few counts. CDR3 DNA sequence: TGTGCCATCAGTGAGTCGAGGGACAGGGGATCCAATGAGCAGTTCTTC. Translation: CAISESRDRGSNEQFF. The chain combines TRBV10-3 with TRBJ2-1; 10 bases agree with TRBD1. Germline CDR1 ENHRY, CDR2 SYGVKD. Germline trimming cut 0 bases from V and 6 bases from J; bases unmatched to any gene: 5. The CDR3 sequence is 16 residues long.

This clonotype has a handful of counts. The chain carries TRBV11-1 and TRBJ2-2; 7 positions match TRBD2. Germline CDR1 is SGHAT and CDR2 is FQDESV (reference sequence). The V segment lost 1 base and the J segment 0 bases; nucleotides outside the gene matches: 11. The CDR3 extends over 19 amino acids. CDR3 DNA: TGTGCCAGCAGCTTAGTCGATGGGCGGGGGAGGCCGAACACCGGGGAGCTGTTTTTT. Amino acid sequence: CASSLVDGRGRPNTGELFF.

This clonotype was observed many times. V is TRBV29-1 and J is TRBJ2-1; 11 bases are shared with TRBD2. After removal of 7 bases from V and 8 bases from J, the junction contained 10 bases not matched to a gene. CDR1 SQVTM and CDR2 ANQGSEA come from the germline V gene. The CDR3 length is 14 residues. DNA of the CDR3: TGCAGCGCATTAGCGGGGGGGCCTAACGATGAGCAGTTCTTC. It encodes CSALAGGPNDEQFF.

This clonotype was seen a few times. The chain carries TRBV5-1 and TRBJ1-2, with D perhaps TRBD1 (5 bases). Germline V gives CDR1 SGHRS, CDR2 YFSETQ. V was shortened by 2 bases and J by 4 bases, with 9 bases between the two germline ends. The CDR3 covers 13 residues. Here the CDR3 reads CASSLQAPYGYTF. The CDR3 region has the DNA TGCGCCAGCAGCTTACAGGCCCCCTATGGCTACACCTTC.

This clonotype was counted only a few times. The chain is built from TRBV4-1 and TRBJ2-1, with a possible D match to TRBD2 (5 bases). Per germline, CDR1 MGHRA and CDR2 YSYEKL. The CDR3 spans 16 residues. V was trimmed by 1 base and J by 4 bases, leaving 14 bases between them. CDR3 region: CASSQVGVPGYNEQFF. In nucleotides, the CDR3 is TGCGCCAGCAGCCAAGTCGGGGTACCGGGGTACAATGAGCAGTTCTTC.

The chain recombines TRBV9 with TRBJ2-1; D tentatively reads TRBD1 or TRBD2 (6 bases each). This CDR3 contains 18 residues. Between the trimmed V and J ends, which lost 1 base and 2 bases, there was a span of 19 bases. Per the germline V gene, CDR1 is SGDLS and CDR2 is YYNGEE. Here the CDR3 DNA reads TGTGCCAGCAGCGTAAAGCCCCGTCCGGGGGCCACCTACAATGAGCAGTTCTTC. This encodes CASSVKPRPGATYNEQFF.

This CDR3 reads CSARADPRVDIQYF. The DNA for the CDR3 is TGCAGTGCTAGAGCCGACCCGAGGGTAGACATTCAGTACTTC. V and J are TRBV20-1 and TRBJ2-4, with a possible D match to TRBD2 (5 bases). Between the trimmed V and J ends, which lost 1 base and 8 bases, there was a span of 15 bases. Germline values: CDR1 DFQATT, CDR2 SNEGSKA (reference sequence). This CDR3 comprises 14 residues.

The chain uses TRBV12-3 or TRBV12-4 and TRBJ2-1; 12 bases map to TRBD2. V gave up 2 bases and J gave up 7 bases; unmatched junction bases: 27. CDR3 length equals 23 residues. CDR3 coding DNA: TGTGCCAGCAGTTTACCCAAAGGGAGGACTTTTCGCGTCTCTAGCGGGGGGGGGAATGAGCAGTTCTTC. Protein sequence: CASSLPKGRTFRVSSGGGNEQFF.

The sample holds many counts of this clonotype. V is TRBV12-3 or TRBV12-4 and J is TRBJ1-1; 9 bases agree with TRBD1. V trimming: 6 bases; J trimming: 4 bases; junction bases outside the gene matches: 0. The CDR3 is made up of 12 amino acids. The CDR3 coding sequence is TGTGCCAGCAGGACAGGGGGCACTGAAGCTTTCTTT. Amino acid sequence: CASRTGGTEAFF.

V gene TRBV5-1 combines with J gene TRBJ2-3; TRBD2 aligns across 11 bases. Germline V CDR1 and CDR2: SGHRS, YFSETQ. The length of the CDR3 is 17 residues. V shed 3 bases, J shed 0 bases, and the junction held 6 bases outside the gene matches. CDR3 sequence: CASSWELAGASTDTQYF. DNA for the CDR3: TGCGCCAGCAGCTGGGAACTAGCGGGAGCCAGCACAGATACGCAGTATTTT.

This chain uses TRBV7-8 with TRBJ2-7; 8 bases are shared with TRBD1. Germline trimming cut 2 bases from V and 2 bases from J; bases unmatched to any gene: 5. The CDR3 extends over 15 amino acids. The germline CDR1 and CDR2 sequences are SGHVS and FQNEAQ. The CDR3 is CASSLQGQVTYEQYF. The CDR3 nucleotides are TGTGCCAGCAGCTTACAGGGACAGGTCACCTACGAGCAGTACTTC.

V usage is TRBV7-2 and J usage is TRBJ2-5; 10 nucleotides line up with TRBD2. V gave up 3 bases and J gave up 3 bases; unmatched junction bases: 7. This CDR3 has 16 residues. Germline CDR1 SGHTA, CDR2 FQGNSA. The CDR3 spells CASSLRKRGGKETQYF. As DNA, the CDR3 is TGTGCCAGCAGCTTGAGAAAGCGGGGGGGAAAAGAGACCCAGTACTTC. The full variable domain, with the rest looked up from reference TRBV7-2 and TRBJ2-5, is GAGVSQSPSNKVTEKGKDVELRCDPISGHTALYWYRQSLGQGLEFLIYFQGNSAPDKSGLPSDRFSAERTGGSVSTLTIQRTQQEDSAVYLCASSLRKRGGKETQYFGPGTRLLVL.

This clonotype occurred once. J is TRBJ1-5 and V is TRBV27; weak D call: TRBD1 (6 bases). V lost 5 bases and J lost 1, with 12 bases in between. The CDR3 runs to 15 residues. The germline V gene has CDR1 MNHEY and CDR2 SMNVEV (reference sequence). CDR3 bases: TGTGCCAGCAGTCCAGGGGATTTCAGCAATCAGCCCCAGCATTTT. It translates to CASSPGDFSNQPQHF.

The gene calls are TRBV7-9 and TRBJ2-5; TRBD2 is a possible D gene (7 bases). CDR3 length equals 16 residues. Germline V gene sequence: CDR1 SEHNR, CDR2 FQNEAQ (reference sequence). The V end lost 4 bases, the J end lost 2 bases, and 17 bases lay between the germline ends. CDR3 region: CASSWGRGRTQETQYF. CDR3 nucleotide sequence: TGTGCCAGCAGCTGGGGGCGGGGGCGAACTCAAGAGACCCAGTACTTC.

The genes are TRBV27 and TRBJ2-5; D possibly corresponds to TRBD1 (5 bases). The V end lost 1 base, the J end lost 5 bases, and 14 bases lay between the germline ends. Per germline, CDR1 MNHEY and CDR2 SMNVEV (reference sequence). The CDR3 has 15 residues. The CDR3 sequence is CASSLFAGQRETQYF. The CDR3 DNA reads TGTGCCAGCAGTTTATTCGCAGGGCAGAGGGAGACCCAGTACTTC.